The rows below give T cell receptor beta chains drawn from one sample of a study of control samples from healthy donors and cancer patients. Profiling relied on immunoSEQ multiplex PCR, and the TCRdb table lists in-frame clones only, not all of them. Of more than 85,000 clones listed, 88% are singletons. The sequenced sample was PBMCs. These receptors were collected from a woman aged 55-69 years with lung cancer. The CDR3 runs from the conserved cysteine through the conserved F or W. D genes are given only for firm matches. Where a row states a size, it is once, few, many or the class of an expanded clone; other rows omit it.

D: -; V: TRBV19; J: TRBJ1-4; size: -; CDR3: CASTQGREKLFF; DNA: TGTGCCAGTACGCAGGGAAGAGAAAAACTGTTTTTT
D: -; V: TRBV7-2; J: TRBJ1-2; size: -; CDR3: CASSPTPANYGYTF; DNA: TGTGCCAGCAGCCCAACGCCAGCTAACTATGGCTACACCTTC
D: TRBD1; V: TRBV7-9; J: TRBJ2-7; size: -; CDR3: CASTDGQGKQYF; DNA: TGTGCCAGCACCGACGGACAGGGCAAGCAGTACTTC
D: -; V: TRBV13; J: TRBJ2-1; size: -; CDR3: CASSRGGGYEQFF; DNA: TGTGCCAGCAGCCGAGGAGGGGGCTATGAGCAGTTCTTC
D: TRBD2; V: TRBV5-1; J: TRBJ2-1; size: -; CDR3: CASSLENSGIGNEQFF; DNA: TGCGCCAGCAGCTTGGAGAATAGCGGGATTGGCAATGAGCAGTTCTTC
D: -; V: TRBV5-1; J: TRBJ2-2; size: few; CDR3: CASSLVVDPGTGELFF; DNA: TGCGCCAGCAGCTTGGTAGTGGATCCGGGCACCGGGGAGCTGTTTTTT
D: -; V: TRBV7-2; J: TRBJ2-5; size: -; CDR3: CASSLGGFRQETQYF; DNA: TGTGCCAGCAGCTTAGGGGGTTTCCGACAAGAGACCCAGTACTTC
D: TRBD1; V: TRBV5-1; J: TRBJ2-7; size: -; CDR3: CASSLAQGQGDEQYF; DNA: TGCGCCAGCAGCTTGGCGCAGGGGCAGGGGGACGAGCAGTACTTC
D: -; V: TRBV5-6; J: TRBJ1-2; size: -; CDR3: CASRPSLGPTGLFYGYTF; DNA: TGTGCCAGCAGGCCAAGTTTGGGACCGACAGGACTTTTCTATGGCTACACCTTC
D: TRBD2; V: TRBV7-3; J: TRBJ2-3; size: -; CDR3: CASSLGTSGYTDTQYF; DNA: TGTGCCAGCAGCCTAGGGACTAGCGGGTACACAGATACGCAGTATTTT
D: -; V: TRBV9; J: TRBJ1-1; size: -; CDR3: CASSDSTRDGVTEAFF; DNA: TGTGCCAGCAGCGATAGTACTCGGGACGGGGTAACTGAAGCTTTCTTT
D: -; V: TRBV6-5; J: TRBJ2-1; size: -; CDR3: CASREAHNEQFF; DNA: TGTGCCAGCAGGGAGGCACACAATGAGCAGTTCTTC
D: -; V: TRBV3-1/TRBV3-2; J: TRBJ2-7; size: -; CDR3: CASSQGFYEQYF; DNA: TGTGCCAGCAGCCAAGGCTTCTACGAGCAGTACTTC
D: -; V: TRBV6-2/TRBV6-3; J: TRBJ2-3; size: -; CDR3: CASSLRVGGDTQYF; DNA: TGTGCCAGCAGTTTAAGGGTAGGAGGAGATACGCAGTATTTT
D: TRBD2; V: TRBV3-1/TRBV3-2; J: TRBJ2-3; size: -; CDR3: CASSRGLAADTQYF; DNA: TGTGCCAGCAGCCGGGGACTAGCGGCAGATACGCAGTATTTT
D: -; V: TRBV6-5; J: TRBJ2-2; size: -; CDR3: CASSPGTANTGELFF; DNA: TGTGCCAGCAGTCCCGGGACGGCGAACACCGGGGAGCTGTTTTTT
D: TRBD1; V: TRBV2; J: TRBJ1-2; size: -; CDR3: CASSRQGANIPYGYTF; DNA: TGTGCCAGCAGTAGACAGGGGGCGAATATTCCCTATGGCTACACCTTC
D: -; V: TRBV7-9; J: TRBJ1-1; size: -; CDR3: CASSSLFMRIGGTEAFF; DNA: TGTGCCAGCAGCTCGCTGTTTATGAGGATAGGAGGTACTGAAGCTTTCTTT
D: -; V: TRBV5-1; J: TRBJ2-7; size: once; CDR3: CASSLVAGSSYEQYF; DNA: TGCGCCAGCAGCTTGGTTGCGGGGAGCTCCTACGAGCAGTACTTC
D: TRBD1; V: TRBV4-1; J: TRBJ2-2; size: -; CDR3: CASSPHGQGLTGELFF; DNA: TGCGCCAGCAGCCCGCACGGACAGGGCTTGACCGGGGAGCTGTTTTTT
D: -; V: TRBV19; J: TRBJ2-3; size: -; CDR3: CASSTLQADTQYF; DNA: TGTGCCAGTAGTACTCTCCAGGCAGATACGCAGTATTTT
D: TRBD1; V: TRBV3-1/TRBV3-2; J: TRBJ1-1; size: -; CDR3: CASSRRGQLNTEAFF; DNA: TGTGCCAGCAGCCGGCGGGGACAGCTAAACACTGAAGCTTTCTTT
D: -; V: TRBV19; J: TRBJ1-2; size: -; CDR3: CASIGGGYYGYTF; DNA: TGTGCCAGTATTGGTGGGGGCTACTATGGCTACACCTTC
D: TRBD1; V: TRBV28; J: TRBJ1-3; size: -; CDR3: CASSLPQGQGAPGNTIYF; DNA: TGTGCCAGCAGTTTACCCCAGGGACAGGGGGCGCCTGGAAACACCATATATTTT
D: -; V: TRBV14; J: TRBJ2-5; size: few; CDR3: CASSRVPSDQETQYF; DNA: TGTGCCAGCAGCAGGGTCCCTAGCGACCAAGAGACCCAGTACTTC
D: -; V: TRBV3-1/TRBV3-2; J: TRBJ1-3; size: -; CDR3: CASSPSTGSTGNTIYF; DNA: TGTGCCAGCAGCCCTTCGACAGGCAGCACTGGAAACACCATATATTTT
D: -; V: TRBV3-1/TRBV3-2; J: TRBJ2-1; size: -; CDR3: CASSQPGPLRFF; DNA: TGTGCCAGCAGCCAGCCGGGCCCCCTCCGGTTCTTC
D: TRBD2; V: TRBV6-5; J: TRBJ2-1; size: -; CDR3: CATRGLAGTNEQFF; DNA: TGTGCCACCCGGGGACTAGCGGGAACTAATGAGCAGTTCTTC
D: TRBD1; V: TRBV2; J: TRBJ2-1; size: -; CDR3: CASSPGQGYNEQFF; DNA: TGTGCCAGCAGTCCGGGACAGGGATACAATGAGCAGTTCTTC
D: -; V: TRBV15; J: TRBJ1-1; size: -; CDR3: CATSAYRANTEAFF; DNA: TGTGCCACCAGCGCCTACAGGGCAAACACTGAAGCTTTCTTT
D: -; V: TRBV3-1/TRBV3-2; J: TRBJ2-5; size: -; CDR3: CASSQDRKTQYF; DNA: TGTGCCAGCAGCCAAGATCGAAAGACCCAGTACTTC
D: -; V: TRBV9; J: TRBJ1-2; size: few; CDR3: CASSLSSRTEVYTF; DNA: TGTGCCAGCAGCTTATCCTCCCGTACAGAGGTCTACACCTTC
D: TRBD2; V: TRBV14; J: TRBJ2-2; size: -; CDR3: CASSSRVAGAGELFF; DNA: TGTGCCAGCAGCTCCCGGGTAGCGGGGGCCGGGGAGCTGTTTTTT
D: -; V: TRBV2; J: TRBJ1-1; size: -; CDR3: CASSEITGSTEAFF; DNA: TGTGCCAGCAGTGAAATTACAGGGTCGACTGAAGCTTTCTTT
D: -; V: TRBV27; J: TRBJ2-3; size: -; CDR3: CASSLIGGQSTDTQYF; DNA: TGTGCCAGCAGTTTAATAGGCGGCCAAAGCACAGATACGCAGTATTTT
D: -; V: TRBV18; J: TRBJ1-5; size: -; CDR3: CASSLDGPSNQPQHF; DNA: TGTGCCAGCTCACTTGACGGTCCTAGCAATCAGCCCCAGCATTTT